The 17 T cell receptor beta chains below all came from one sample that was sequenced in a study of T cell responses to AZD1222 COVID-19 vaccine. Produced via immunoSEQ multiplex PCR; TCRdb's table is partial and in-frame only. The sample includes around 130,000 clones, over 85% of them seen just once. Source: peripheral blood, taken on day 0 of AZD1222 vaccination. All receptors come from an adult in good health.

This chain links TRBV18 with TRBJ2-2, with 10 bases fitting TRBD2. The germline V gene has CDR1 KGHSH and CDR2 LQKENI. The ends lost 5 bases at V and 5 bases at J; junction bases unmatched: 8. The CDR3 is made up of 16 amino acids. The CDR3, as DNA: TGTGCCAGCTCAGCGCTAGCGGGAGCTGAAACCGGGGAGCTGTTTTTT. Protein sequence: CASSALAGAETGELFF.

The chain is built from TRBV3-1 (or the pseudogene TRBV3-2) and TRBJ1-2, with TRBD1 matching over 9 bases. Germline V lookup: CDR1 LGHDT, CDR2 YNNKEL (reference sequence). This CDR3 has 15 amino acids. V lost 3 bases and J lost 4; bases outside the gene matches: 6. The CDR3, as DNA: TGTGCCAGCAGCCATGGGACAGGGTCTCCCTATGGCTACACCTTC. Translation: CASSHGTGSPYGYTF.

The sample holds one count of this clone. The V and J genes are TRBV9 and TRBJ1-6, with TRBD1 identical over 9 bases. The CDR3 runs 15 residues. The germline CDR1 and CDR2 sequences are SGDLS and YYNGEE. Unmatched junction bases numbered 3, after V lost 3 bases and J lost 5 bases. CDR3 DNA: TGTGCCAGCAGCGACCGGGACAGGGATAATTCACCCCTCCACTTT. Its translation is CASSDRDRDNSPLHF. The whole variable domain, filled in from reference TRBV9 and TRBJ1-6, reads DSGVTQTPKHLITATGQRVTLRCSPRSGDLSVYWYQQSLDQGLQFLIQYYNGEERAKGNILERFSAQQFPDLHSELNLSSLELGDSALYFCASSDRDRDNSPLHFGNGTRLTVT.

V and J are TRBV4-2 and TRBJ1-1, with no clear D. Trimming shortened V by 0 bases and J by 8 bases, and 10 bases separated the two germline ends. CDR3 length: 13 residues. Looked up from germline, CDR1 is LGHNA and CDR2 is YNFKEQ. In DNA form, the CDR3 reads TGTGCCAGCAGCCAAGAACTTCACCTCGAAGCTTTCTTT. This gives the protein CASSQELHLEAFF.

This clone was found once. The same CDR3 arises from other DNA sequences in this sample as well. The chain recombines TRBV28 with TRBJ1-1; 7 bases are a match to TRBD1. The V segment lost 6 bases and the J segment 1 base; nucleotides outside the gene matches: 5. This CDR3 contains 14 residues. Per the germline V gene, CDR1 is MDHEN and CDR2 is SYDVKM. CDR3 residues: CASSSDRENTEAFF. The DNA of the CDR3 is TGTGCCAGCAGCTCCGACAGGGAGAACACTGAAGCTTTCTTT.

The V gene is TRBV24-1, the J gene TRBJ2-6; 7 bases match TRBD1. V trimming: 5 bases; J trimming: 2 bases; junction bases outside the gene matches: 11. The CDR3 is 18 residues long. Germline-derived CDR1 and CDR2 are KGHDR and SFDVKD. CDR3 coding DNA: TGTGCCACCAGTGGCACAGGGGCCAATGGCACTGGGGCCAACGTCCTGACTTTC. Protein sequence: CATSGTGANGTGANVLTF.

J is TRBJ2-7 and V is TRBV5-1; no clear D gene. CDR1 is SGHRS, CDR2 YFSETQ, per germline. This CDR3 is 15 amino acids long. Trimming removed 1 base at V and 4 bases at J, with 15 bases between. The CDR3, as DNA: TGCGCCAGCAGCTTGTCGGAGAGTTCGTTTTACGAGCAGTACTTC. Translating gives CASSLSESSFYEQYF.

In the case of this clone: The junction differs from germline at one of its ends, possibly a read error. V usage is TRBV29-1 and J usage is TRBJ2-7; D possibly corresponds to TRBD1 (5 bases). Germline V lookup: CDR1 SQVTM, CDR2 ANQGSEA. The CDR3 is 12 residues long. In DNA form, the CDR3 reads TGCAGCGTCGAAGTTCAGGGCTACGAGCAGTACTTC. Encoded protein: CSVEVQGYEQYF.

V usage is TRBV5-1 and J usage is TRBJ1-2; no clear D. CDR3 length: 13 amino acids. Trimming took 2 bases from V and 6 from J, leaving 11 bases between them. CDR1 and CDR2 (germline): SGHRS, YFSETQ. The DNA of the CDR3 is TGCGCCAGCAGCTTTGGGCGGGCGAATGGCTACACCTTC. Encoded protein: CASSFGRANGYTF.

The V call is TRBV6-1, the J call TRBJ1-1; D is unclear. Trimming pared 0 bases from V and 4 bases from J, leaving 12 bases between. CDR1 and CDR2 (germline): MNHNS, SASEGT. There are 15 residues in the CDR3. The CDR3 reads CASSEAILGFTEAFF. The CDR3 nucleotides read TGTGCCAGCAGTGAAGCGATTTTAGGGTTCACTGAAGCTTTCTTT.

The CDR3 DNA is TGTGCCAGCAGCCTAGGGACGGTATCCTACGAGCAGTACTTC. Amino acid sequence: CASSLGTVSYEQYF. The chain is built from TRBV5-5 and TRBJ2-7; perhaps D is TRBD1 or TRBD2 (5 bases each). Germline V gene lookup returns CDR1 SGHKS and CDR2 YYEKEE (reference sequence). Between the trimmed V and J ends, which lost 4 bases and 1 base, there was a span of 12 bases. This CDR3 contains 14 residues.

CDR3 amino acids: CAIGGSGTGELFF. In DNA, the CDR3 is TGTGCCATCGGGGGATCGGGCACCGGGGAGCTGTTTTTT. The chain is built from TRBV10-3 and TRBJ2-2; TRBD1 or TRBD2 may be the D gene (5 bases each). This CDR3 spans 13 amino acids. The V and J ends lost 8 bases and 4 bases respectively, with 11 bases between them. The germline V gene has CDR1 ENHRY and CDR2 SYGVKD.

The CDR3 loop is CASSAGTGRSGANVLTF. The CDR3 region has the DNA TGTGCCAGCAGCGCAGGGACAGGCCGCTCTGGGGCCAACGTCCTGACTTTC. This chain connects TRBV9 to TRBJ2-6; 8 nucleotides match TRBD1. The CDR3 is 17 residues long. The J segment lost 0 bases and the V segment lost 3 bases, leaving 5 bases of the junction unmatched. Germline lookup yields CDR1 SGDLS and CDR2 YYNGEE.

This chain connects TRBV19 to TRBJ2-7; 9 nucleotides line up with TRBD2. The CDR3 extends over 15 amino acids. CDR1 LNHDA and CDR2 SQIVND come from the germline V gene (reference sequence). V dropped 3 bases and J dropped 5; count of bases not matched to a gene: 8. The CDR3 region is CASSIQQGLANEQYF. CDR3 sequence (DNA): TGTGCCAGTAGTATTCAGCAGGGACTAGCTAACGAGCAGTACTTC.

The CDR3 sequence: CATSDPDRDNTGELFF. CDR3 coding DNA: TGTGCCACCAGTGACCCGGACAGGGACAACACCGGGGAGCTGTTTTTT. This rearrangement joins TRBV24-1 to TRBJ2-2; 8 bases are a match to TRBD1. V was pared by 4 bases and J by 2 bases, with 5 bases of the junction left unmatched. The V gene's germline CDR1 is KGHDR and CDR2 SFDVKD. The CDR3 runs to 16 residues.

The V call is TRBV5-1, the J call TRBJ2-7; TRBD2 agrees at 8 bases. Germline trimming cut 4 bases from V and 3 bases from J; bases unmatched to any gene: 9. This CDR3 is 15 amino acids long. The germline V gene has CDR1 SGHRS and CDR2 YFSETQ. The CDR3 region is CASSRGVAGYYEQYF. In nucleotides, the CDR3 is TGCGCCAGCAGCCGGGGGGTAGCGGGATACTACGAGCAGTACTTC.

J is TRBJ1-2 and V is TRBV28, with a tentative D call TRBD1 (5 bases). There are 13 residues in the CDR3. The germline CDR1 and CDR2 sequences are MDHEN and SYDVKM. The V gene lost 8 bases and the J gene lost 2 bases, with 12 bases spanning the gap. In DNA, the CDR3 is TGTGCCAGCGGCGGGGGATTGAACTATGGCTACACCTTC. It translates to CASGGGLNYGYTF.